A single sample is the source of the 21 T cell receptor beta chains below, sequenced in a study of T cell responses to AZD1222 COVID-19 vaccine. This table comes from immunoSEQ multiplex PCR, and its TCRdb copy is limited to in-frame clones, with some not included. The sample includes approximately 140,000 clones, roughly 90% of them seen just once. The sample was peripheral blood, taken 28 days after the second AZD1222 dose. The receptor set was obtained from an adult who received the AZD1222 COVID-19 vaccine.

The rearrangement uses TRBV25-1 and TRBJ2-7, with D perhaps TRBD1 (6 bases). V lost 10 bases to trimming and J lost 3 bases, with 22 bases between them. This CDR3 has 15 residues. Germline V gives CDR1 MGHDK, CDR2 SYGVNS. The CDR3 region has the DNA TGTGCCACCTCGTCTACGGGGCAGGGGAGCTACGAGCAGTACTTC. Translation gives CATSSTGQGSYEQYF.

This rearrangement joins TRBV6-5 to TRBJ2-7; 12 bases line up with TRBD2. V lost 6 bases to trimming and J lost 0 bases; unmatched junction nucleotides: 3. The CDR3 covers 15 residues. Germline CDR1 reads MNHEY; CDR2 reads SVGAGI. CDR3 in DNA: TGTGCCAGCAGAGGACTAGCGGGAAACTCCTACGAGCAGTACTTC. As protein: CASRGLAGNSYEQYF.

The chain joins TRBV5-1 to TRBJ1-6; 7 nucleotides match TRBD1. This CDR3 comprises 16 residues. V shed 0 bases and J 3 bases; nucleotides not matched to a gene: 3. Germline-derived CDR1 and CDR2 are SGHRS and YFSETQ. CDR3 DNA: TGCGCCAGCAGCTTGGACAGGGGAGTCTATAATTCACCCCTCCACTTT. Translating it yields CASSLDRGVYNSPLHF.

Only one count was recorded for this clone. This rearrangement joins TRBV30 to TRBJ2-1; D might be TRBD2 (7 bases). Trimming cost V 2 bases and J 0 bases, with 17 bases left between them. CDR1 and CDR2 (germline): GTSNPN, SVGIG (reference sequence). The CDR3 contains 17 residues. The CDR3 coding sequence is TGTGCCTGGAGTCGACCTTGGGGGGGCAGCTCCTACAATGAGCAGTTCTTC. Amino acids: CAWSRPWGGSSYNEQFF.

The CDR3 DNA follows: TGTGCCAGCAGACAACCCCGCGGGACAGGTTCCTACGAGCAGTACTTC. This gives the protein CASRQPRGTGSYEQYF. The rearrangement uses TRBV7-2 and TRBJ2-7; 8 nucleotides align to TRBD1. V was pared by 6 bases and J by 1 base, with 11 bases of the junction left unmatched. CDR3 length equals 16 residues. Germline CDR1 SGHTA, CDR2 FQGNSA. Looking up the rest from reference TRBV7-2 and TRBJ2-7 gives the full variable domain: GAGVSQSPSNKVTEKGKDVELRCDPISGHTALYWYRQSLGQGLEFLIYFQGNSAPDKSGLPSDRFSAERTGGSVSTLTIQRTQQEDSAVYLCASRQPRGTGSYEQYFGPGTRLTVT.

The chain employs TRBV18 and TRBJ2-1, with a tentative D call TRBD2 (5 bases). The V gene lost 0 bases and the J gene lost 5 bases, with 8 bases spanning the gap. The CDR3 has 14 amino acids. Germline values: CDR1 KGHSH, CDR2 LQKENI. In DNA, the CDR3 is TGTGCCAGCTCACCACCGGACTTCCACAATGAGCAGTTCTTC. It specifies CASSPPDFHNEQFF.

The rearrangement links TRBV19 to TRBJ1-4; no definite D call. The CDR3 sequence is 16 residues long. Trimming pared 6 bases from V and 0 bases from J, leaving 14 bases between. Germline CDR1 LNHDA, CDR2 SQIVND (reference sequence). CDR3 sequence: CASRPTVYATNEKLFF. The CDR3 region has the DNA TGTGCCAGTAGACCCACAGTGTACGCAACTAATGAAAAACTGTTTTTT.

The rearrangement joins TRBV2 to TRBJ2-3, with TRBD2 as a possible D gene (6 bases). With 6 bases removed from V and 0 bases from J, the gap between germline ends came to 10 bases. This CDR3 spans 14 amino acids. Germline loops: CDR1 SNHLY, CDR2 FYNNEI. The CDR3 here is CASSPGGSTDTQYF. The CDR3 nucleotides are TGTGCCAGCAGCCCCGGGGGTAGCACAGATACGCAGTATTTT.

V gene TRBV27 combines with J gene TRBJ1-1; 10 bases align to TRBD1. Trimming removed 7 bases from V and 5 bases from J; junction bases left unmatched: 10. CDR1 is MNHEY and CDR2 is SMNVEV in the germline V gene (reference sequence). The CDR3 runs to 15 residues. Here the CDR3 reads CASTTDRGATTEAFF. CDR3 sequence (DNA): TGTGCCAGCACCACGGACAGGGGGGCAACGACTGAAGCTTTCTTT.

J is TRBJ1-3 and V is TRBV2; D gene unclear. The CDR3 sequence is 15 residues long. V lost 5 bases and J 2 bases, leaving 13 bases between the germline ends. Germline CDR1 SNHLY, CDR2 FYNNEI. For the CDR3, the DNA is TGTGCCAGCAGTACCACTCGCGCCACTGGAAACACCATATATTTT. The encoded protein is CASSTTRATGNTIYF. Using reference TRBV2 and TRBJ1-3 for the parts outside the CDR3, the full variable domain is EPEVTQTPSHQVTQMGQEVILRCVPISNHLYFYWYRQILGQKVEFLVSFYNNEISEKSEIFDDQFSVERPDGSNFTLKIRSTKLEDSAMYFCASSTTRATGNTIYFGEGSWLTVV.

CDR3 sequence (DNA): TGCGCCAGCAGCTTGGTCTTAGGGGGTAGCTATGGCTACACCTTC. Translating gives CASSLVLGGSYGYTF. The chain has TRBV5-1 and TRBJ1-2; D possibly corresponds to TRBD1 (6 bases). This CDR3 comprises 15 residues. Germline lookup yields CDR1 SGHRS and CDR2 YFSETQ. Trimming removed 0 bases from V and 4 bases from J, with 13 bases in between.

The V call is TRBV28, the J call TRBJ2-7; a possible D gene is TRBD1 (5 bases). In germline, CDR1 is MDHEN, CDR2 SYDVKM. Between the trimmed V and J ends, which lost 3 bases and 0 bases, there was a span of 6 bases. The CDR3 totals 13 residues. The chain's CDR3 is CASSLTVSYEQYF. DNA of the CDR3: TGTGCCAGCAGTTTGACAGTCTCCTACGAGCAGTACTTC. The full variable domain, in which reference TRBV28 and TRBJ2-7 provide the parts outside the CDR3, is DVKVTQSSRYLVKRTGEKVFLECVQDMDHENMFWYRQDPGLGLRLIYFSYDVKMKEKGDIPEGYSVSREKKERFSLILESASTNQTSMYLCASSLTVSYEQYFGPGTRLTVT.

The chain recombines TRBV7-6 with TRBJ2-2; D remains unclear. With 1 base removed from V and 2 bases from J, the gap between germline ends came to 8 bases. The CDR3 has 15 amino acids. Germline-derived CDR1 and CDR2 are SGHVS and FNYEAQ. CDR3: CASSLDRVNTGELFF. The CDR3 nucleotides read TGTGCCAGCAGCTTAGATCGGGTTAACACCGGGGAGCTGTTTTTT.

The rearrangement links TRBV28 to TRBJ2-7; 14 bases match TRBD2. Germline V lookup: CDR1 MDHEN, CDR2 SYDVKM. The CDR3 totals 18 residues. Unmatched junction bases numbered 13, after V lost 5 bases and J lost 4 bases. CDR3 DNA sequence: TGTGCCAGCAGTACACTTAGGACTAGCGGGAGGCTTGTTTACGAGCAGTACTTC. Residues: CASSTLRTSGRLVYEQYF.

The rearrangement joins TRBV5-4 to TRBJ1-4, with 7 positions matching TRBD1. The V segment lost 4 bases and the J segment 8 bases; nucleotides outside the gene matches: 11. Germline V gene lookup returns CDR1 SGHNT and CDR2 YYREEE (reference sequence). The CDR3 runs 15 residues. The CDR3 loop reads CASSTRTGAREKLFF. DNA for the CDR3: TGTGCCAGCAGCACTCGGACAGGAGCCAGGGAAAAACTGTTTTTT.

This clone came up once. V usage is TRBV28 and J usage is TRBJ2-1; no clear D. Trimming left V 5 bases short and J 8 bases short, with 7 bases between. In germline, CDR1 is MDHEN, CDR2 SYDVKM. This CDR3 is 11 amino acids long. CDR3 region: CASSKWDEQFF. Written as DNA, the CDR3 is TGTGCCAGCAGTAAGTGGGATGAGCAGTTCTTC.

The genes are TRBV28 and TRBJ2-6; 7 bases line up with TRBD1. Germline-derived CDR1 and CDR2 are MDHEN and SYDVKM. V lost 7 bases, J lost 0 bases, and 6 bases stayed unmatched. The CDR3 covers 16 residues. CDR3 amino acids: CASTQGDRSGANVLTF. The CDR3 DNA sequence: TGTGCCAGCACGCAGGGGGATCGCTCTGGGGCCAACGTCCTGACTTTC.

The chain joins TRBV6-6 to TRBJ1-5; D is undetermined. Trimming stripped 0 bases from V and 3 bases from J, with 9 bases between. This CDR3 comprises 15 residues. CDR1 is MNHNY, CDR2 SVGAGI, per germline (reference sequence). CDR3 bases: TGTGCCAGCAGTTACTCCCGCCAGATCAATCAGCCCCAGCATTTT. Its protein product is CASSYSRQINQPQHF.

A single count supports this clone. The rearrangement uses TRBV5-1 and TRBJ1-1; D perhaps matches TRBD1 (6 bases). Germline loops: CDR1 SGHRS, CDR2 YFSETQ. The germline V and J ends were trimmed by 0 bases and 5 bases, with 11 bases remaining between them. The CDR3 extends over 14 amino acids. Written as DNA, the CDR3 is TGCGCCAGCAGCTTGGTATCAGGGGAGACTGAAGCTTTCTTT. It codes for CASSLVSGETEAFF.

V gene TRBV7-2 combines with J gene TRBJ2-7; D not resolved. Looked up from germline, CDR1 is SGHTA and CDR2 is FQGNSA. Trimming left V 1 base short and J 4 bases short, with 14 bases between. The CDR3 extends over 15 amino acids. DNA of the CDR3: TGTGCCAGCAGCTTAGGGACGGCCCGTGGGTACGAGCAGTACTTC. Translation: CASSLGTARGYEQYF.

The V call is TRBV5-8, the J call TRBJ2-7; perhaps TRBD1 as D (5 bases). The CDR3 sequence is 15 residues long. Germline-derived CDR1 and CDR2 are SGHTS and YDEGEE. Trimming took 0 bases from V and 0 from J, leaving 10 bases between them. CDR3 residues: CASSLGQSSSYEQYF. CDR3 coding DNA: TGTGCCAGCAGCTTGGGACAGTCGAGCTCCTACGAGCAGTACTTC.